This T cell receptor (beta chain) was sequenced during a study of blood T cell repertoires in COVID-19. Study summary: The samples span acute and convalescent COVID-19 from the United States, Italy and Spain. In each case, the material was cDNA or gDNA derived from T cells, B-cell-depleted T cells, or PBMCs.

Using immunoSEQ multiplex PCR, the repertoire was profiled, and TCRdb retains in-frame clones only, with some absent. The data show 52,000 or so clones, more than 85% seen once. Sequencing was carried out using peripheral blood. The receptor's source is a man aged 50 or older with acute or convalescent COVID-19.

The CDR3 sequence is CASSMVQQAGYTF. CDR3 coding DNA: TGTGCCAGTAGTATGGTCCAACAGGCTGGCTACACCTTC. The V and J genes are TRBV19 and TRBJ1-2; TRBD1 might be the D (5 bases). The V gene lost 3 bases and the J gene lost 7 bases, with 12 bases spanning the gap. This CDR3 comprises 13 residues. CDR1 LNHDA and CDR2 SQIVND come from the germline V gene (reference sequence).